This T cell receptor beta chain was retrieved from a study of CD8 T cell repertoires and HIV-1 epitope variants. Sequencing used immunoSEQ multiplex PCR; TCRdb keeps in-frame clones, though not all of them. The data hold a few thousand clones, with roughly 67% observed a single time. V was pared by 0 bases and J by 3 bases, with 14 bases between. This CDR3 contains 16 residues. Per germline, CDR1 MGHRA and CDR2 YSYEKL. This clone appeared a few times. Antigen specificity is unknown. The chain uses TRBV4-1 and TRBJ1-2; unclear D gene. The sequenced sample consisted of cultured CD8+ T cells derived from PBMCs. This sequence was found in a male donor with HIV. CDR3 DNA sequence: TGCGCCAGCAGCCAAGATCCCGTCGAACTCGACTATGGCTACACCTTC. It codes for CASSQDPVELDYGYTF.